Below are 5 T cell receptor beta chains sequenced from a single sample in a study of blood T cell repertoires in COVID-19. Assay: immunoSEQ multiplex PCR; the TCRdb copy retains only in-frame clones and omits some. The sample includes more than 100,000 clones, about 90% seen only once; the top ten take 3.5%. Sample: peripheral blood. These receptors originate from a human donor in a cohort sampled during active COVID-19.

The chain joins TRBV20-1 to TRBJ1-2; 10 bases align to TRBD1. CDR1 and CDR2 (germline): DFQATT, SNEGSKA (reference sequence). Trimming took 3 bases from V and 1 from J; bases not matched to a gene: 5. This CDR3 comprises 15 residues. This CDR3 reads CSASPGTGVNYGYTF. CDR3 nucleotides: TGCAGTGCTAGTCCCGGGACAGGGGTTAACTATGGCTACACCTTC.

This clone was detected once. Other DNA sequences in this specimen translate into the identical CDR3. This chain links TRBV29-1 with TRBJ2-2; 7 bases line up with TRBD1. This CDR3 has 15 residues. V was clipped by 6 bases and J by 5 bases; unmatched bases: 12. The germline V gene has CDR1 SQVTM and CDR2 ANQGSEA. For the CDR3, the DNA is TGCAGCGTAGCCCACAGGGGCTTTGATACCGGGGAGCTGTTTTTT. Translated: CSVAHRGFDTGELFF.

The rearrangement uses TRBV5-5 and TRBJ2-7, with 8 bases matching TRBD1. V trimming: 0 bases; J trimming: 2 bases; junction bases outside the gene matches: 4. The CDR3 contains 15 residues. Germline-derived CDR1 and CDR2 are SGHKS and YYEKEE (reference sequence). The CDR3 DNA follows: TGTGCCAGCAGCTTGGTTGGGACAGGCCCCTACGAGCAGTACTTC. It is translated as CASSLVGTGPYEQYF.

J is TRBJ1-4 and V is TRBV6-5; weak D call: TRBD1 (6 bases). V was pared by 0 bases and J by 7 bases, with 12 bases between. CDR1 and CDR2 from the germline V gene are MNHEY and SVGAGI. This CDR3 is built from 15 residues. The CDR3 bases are TGTGCCAGCAGTTACTCTGTAGGGGGTGGTGAAAAACTGTTTTTT. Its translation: CASSYSVGGGEKLFF.

The CDR3 bases are TGTGCCAGCATTTCTGGAGGCGCCAAAAACATTCAGTACTTC. Translated: CASISGGAKNIQYF. The rearrangement joins TRBV28 to TRBJ2-4, with D maybe TRBD2 (5 bases). CDR1 is MDHEN, CDR2 SYDVKM, per germline. V lost 7 bases and J lost 1, with 11 bases in between. The CDR3 is made up of 14 amino acids.